This T cell receptor (beta chain) was found in a study of shared T cell receptors in the human thymus. Only in-frame clones appear in the TCRdb table, and some are missing; sequencing was by immunoSEQ multiplex PCR. The sample consists of approximately 580,000 clones, around three quarters of them appearing once. This CDR3 is built from 17 residues. Germline V gene data show CDR1 as LGHNA and CDR2 as YSLEER. The V end lost 0 bases, the J end lost 4 bases, and 18 bases lay between the germline ends. A further study also used this sample, focusing on human thymus T cells.

Sequencing was performed on thymocytes. The chain joins TRBV4-3 to TRBJ1-2; TRBD1 is a possible D gene (6 bases). This receptor was taken from a boy in the first two years of life with a congenital heart defect. CDR3 amino acids: CASSQEGSGVTGYGYTF. The DNA for the CDR3 is TGCGCCAGCAGCCAAGAAGGGTCAGGGGTAACGGGCTATGGCTACACCTTC.